The 12 T cell receptor beta chains presented below share a single source sample, sequenced in a study of blood T cells in healthy people across ages. For the second PCR, which ran for about 6 to 12 cycles, a sample-barcoded 5' primer and a J-beta primer mix were used. Via MiXCR, TCRdb re-called the 5' RACE reads, giving one row per CDR3 protein. The table lists more than 700,000 distinct CDR3 sequences, roughly 50% of them singletons. The sample comprised blood. The receptors here all came from a man older than 75 in good health.

The chain combines TRBV11-1 with TRBJ2-3, with a possible D match to TRBD2 (5 bases). The germline gives CDR1 SGHAT, CDR2 FQDESV (reference sequence). V lost 0 bases and J 14 bases, leaving 24 bases between the germline ends. The CDR3 is made up of 16 amino acids. This CDR3 reads CASSLAYGKGNRYAYF. CDR3 bases: TGTGCCAGCAGCTTAGCTTACGGGAAAGGAAACAGATACGCGTATTTT.

This clonotype was seen a few times. The genes are TRBV12-3 or TRBV12-4 and TRBJ1-6, with 7 bases lining up with TRBD1. CDR3 length: 16 amino acids. Trimming at V came to 7 bases and at J to 0 bases, leaving 6 bases not matched to a gene. The CDR3 region has the DNA TGTGCCAGCACTTCTGCAGGGGGCTCCTATAATTCACCCCTCCACTTT. It is translated as CASTSAGGSYNSPLHF.

The chain links TRBV20-1 to TRBJ1-2; perhaps TRBD1 as D (6 bases). V lost 6 bases, J lost 0 bases, and 14 bases lay in between. Germline lookup yields CDR1 DFQATT and CDR2 SNEGSKA (reference sequence). The CDR3 is made up of 14 amino acids. CDR3 region: CSAAGQSPNYGYTF. The CDR3 DNA reads TGCAGTGCCGCCGGACAGTCGCCTAACTATGGCTACACCTTC.

This clonotype occurred a few times. The gene calls are TRBV3-1 and TRBJ1-4; no firm D call. Trimming pared 2 bases from V and 4 bases from J, leaving 11 bases between. Germline CDR1 is LGHDT and CDR2 is YNNKEL (reference sequence). CDR3 length: 15 amino acids. CDR3 sequence reads: CASSQKSVLNEKLFF. CDR3 sequence (DNA): TGTGCCAGCAGCCAAAAGTCGGTCCTTAATGAAAAACTGTTTTTT.

This clonotype was observed a handful of times. This chain uses TRBV6-1 with TRBJ2-7; TRBD2 might be the D (6 bases). The DNA matches TRBJ2-5 better at its end, which makes the J call doubtful. CDR1 and CDR2 (germline): MNHNS, SASEGT. The CDR3 loop spans 13 amino acids. This chain's CDR3 is CASGGTVFGTQYF. CDR3 nucleotide sequence: TGTGCCAGCGGGGGGACGGTTTTCGGGACCCAGTACTTC.

The chain recombines TRBV29-1 with TRBJ2-3; perhaps TRBD2 as D (6 bases). The length of the CDR3 is 11 residues. The germline V gene has CDR1 SQVTM and CDR2 ANQGSEA. Trimming took 6 bases from V and 14 from J, leaving 18 bases between them. CDR3: CSVGGDRYAYF. CDR3 DNA: TGCAGCGTCGGGGGAGACAGATACGCGTATTTT.

The chain recombines TRBV24-1 with TRBJ2-5, with 10 bases that match TRBD2. The DNA end is a closer match to TRBJ2-7, so the J assignment may be wrong. The CDR3 has 16 residues. Germline CDR1 and CDR2: KGHDR and SFDVKD. As DNA, the CDR3 is TGTGCCACCAGTGATCCGACTAGCGGGCTCCCTTACGAGCAGTACTTC. Translating it yields CATSDPTSGLPYEQYF.

Comments on this clonotype: A much larger clone differs from this one at a single base, so this may be a read error. Here the CDR3 DNA reads TGCATCTTCCGGCTAGCTGTAGAGACCCAGTACTTC. It specifies CIFRLAVETQYF. This rearrangement joins TRBV29-1 to TRBJ2-5, with D perhaps matching TRBD2 (5 bases). The CDR3 is 12 residues long. Germline CDR1 reads SQVTM; CDR2 reads ANQGSEA.

The chain has TRBV5-1 and TRBJ2-1; TRBD2 matches 13 bases. This CDR3 has 18 amino acids. Germline V gene data show CDR1 as SGHRS and CDR2 as YFSETQ. V was pared by 0 bases and J by 7 bases, with 10 bases of the junction left unmatched. The CDR3 protein is CASSLGLAGGPSGNEQFF. In DNA form, the CDR3 reads TGCGCCAGCAGCTTGGGACTAGCGGGAGGCCCGTCAGGGAATGAGCAGTTCTTC.

The gene calls are TRBV20-1 and TRBJ2-1, with D tentatively TRBD1 or TRBD2 (6 bases each). Germline V gene sequence: CDR1 DFQATT, CDR2 SNEGSKA (reference sequence). The CDR3 length is 16 residues. The V and J ends lost 8 bases and 4 bases respectively, with 24 bases between them. CDR3 residues: CSTHNRAWGEYNEQFF. In nucleotides, the CDR3 is TGCAGTACCCACAACAGGGCGTGGGGGGAGTACAATGAGCAGTTCTTC.

Concerning this clonotype: Being one base from a much bigger clone, this may be a read error. The chain couples TRBV29-1 to TRBJ2-1; TRBD1 agrees at 9 bases. Germline values: CDR1 SQVTM, CDR2 ANQGSEA. The length of the CDR3 is 14 residues. V was clipped by 8 bases and J by 6 bases; unmatched bases: 11. The CDR3 DNA reads as TGCAGCCACCTGACGGGACAGGGATTCAATGAGCAGTTCTTC. Its protein is CSHLTGQGFNEQFF.

The chain recombines TRBV12-3 or TRBV12-4 with TRBJ2-7; perhaps TRBD1 as D (6 bases). Trimming pared 6 bases from V and 0 bases from J, leaving 15 bases between. The CDR3 totals 15 residues. The CDR3 region has the DNA TGTGCCAGCAGCCTCGGACAGTCCAGCTCCTACGAGCAGTACTTC. Translating it yields CASSLGQSSSYEQYF.